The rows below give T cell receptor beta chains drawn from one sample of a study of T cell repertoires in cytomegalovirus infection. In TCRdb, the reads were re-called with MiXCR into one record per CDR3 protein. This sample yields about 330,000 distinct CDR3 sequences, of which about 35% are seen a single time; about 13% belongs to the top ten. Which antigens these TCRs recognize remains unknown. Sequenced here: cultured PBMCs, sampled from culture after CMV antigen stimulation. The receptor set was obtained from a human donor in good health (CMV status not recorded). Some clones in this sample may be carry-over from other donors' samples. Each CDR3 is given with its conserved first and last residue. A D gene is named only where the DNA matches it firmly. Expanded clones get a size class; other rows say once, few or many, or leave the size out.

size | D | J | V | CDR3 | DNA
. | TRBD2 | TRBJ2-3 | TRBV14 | CASSQDYGRATDTQYF | TGTGCCAGCAGCCAAGATTACGGGAGGGCCACAGATACGCAGTATTTT
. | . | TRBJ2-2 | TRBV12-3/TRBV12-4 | CASSFRGELFF | TGTGCCAGCAGTTTCCGCGGGGAGCTGTTTTTT
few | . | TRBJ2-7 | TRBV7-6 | CASSLYFGAYEQYF | TGTGCCAGCAGCTTGTACTTTGGCGCCTACGAGCAGTACTTC
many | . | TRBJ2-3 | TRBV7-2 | CASSLAGGGSLDTQYF | TGTGCCAGCAGCTTAGCTGGAGGAGGTTCGTTAGATACGCAGTATTTT
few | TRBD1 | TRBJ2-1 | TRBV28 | CASGPGGAWNEQFF | TGTGCCAGTGGCCCAGGGGGCGCTTGGAATGAGCAGTTCTTC
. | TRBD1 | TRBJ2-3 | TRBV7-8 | CASSVGQGWTDTQYF | TGTGCCAGCAGCGTAGGACAGGGTTGGACAGATACGCAGTATTTT
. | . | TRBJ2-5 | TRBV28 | CASSLTNSQETQYF | TGTGCCAGCAGTTTGACTAACTCACAAGAGACCCAGTACTTC
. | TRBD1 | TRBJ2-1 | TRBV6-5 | CASTERTGKYNEQFF | TGTGCCAGCACCGAGAGGACAGGAAAGTACAATGAGCAGTTCTTC
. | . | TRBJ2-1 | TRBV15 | CATSRDETDEQFF | TGTGCCACCAGCAGAGATGAGACCGATGAGCAGTTCTTC
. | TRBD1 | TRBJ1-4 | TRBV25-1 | CASSRQGIGKLFF | TGTGCCAGCAGTCGACAGGGGATCGGAAAACTGTTTTTT
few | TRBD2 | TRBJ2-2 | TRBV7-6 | CASSLELAGNTGELFF | TGTGCCAGCAGCTTAGAGCTAGCGGGAAACACCGGGGAGCTGTTTTTT
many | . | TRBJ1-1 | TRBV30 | CAWSRQSEAFF | TGTGCCTGGAGTCGCCAGTCTGAAGCTTTCTTT
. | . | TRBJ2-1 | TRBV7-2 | CASSQATYQTVEQFF | TGTGCCAGCAGCCAGGCCACCTATCAGACCGTTGAGCAGTTCTTC
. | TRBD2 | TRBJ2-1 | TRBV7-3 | CASSLWLAGVGNEQFF | TGTGCCAGCAGCTTATGGTTAGCGGGCGTTGGAAATGAGCAGTTCTTC
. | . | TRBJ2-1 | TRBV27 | CASRRRGSYNEQFF | TGTGCCAGCAGACGAAGGGGCTCCTACAATGAGCAGTTCTTC
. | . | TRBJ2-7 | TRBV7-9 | CASSLGLDSAMYEQYF | TGTGCCAGCAGCTTAGGGTTGGATAGCGCCATGTACGAGCAGTACTTC